This T cell receptor (beta chain) was found in a study of blood T cell repertoires in COVID-19. Across the whole study: The United States, Italy and Spain supplied acute and convalescent COVID-19 samples. T cells, B-cell-depleted T cells, or PBMCs provided the cDNA or gDNA that served as material.

The V gene lost 4 bases and the J gene lost 4 bases, with 11 bases spanning the gap. CDR3 length equals 13 residues. Germline values: CDR1 PRHDT, CDR2 FYEKMQ (reference sequence). This table comes from immunoSEQ multiplex PCR, and its TCRdb copy is limited to in-frame clones, with some not included. The repertoire has fewer than 200,000 clones, over 70% of them found once; the top ten carry about 4%. In terms of age and location, participants ranged from roughly 18 to 90 years and lived in approximately 24 US areas. Cohort placement rested on clinical history that participants reported themselves. The chain uses TRBV13 and TRBJ2-7; D may be TRBD1 (5 bases). The sample was PBMCs or T cells enriched from blood (not recorded which). The TCR originated in a woman between 50 and 59 years old in a cohort exposed to, infected with or recovered from COVID-19 (not recorded which). The CDR3 nucleotides are TGTGCCAGCAGCTCACGCAGGGTATACGAGCAGTACTTC. Protein: CASSSRRVYEQYF.